One and the same sample provided the 23 T cell receptor beta chains below, sequenced in a study of CD8 T cells in ankylosing spondylitis. General observations from the study: A TCR beta motif made of 7 to 9 highly homologous variants seemed typical of ankylosing spondylitis blood.

Their recognized antigens are unknown. TCRdb fed the 5' RACE reads into MiXCR, producing one record per CDR3 protein. The sample has around 430,000 distinct CDR3 sequences; roughly 17% are singletons. The sequencing input was blood, either unsorted or a sorted T cell fraction (not recorded which). These receptors all come from a male donor with ankylosing spondylitis.

The chain links TRBV20-1 to TRBJ2-1; 8 bases map to TRBD2. In germline, CDR1 is DFQATT, CDR2 SNEGSKA (reference sequence). CDR3 length: 16 amino acids. Germline trimming cut 3 bases from V and 8 bases from J; bases unmatched to any gene: 15. The CDR3 spells CSASIPGGPGRDEQFF. The CDR3 region has the DNA TGCAGTGCTAGTATACCGGGAGGGCCTGGAAGGGATGAGCAGTTCTTC.

This clonotype was seen only a few times. The chain recombines TRBV5-1 with TRBJ2-5, with TRBD2 matching over 8 bases. V lost 1 base and J lost 4; bases outside the gene matches: 6. CDR1 and CDR2 (germline): SGHRS, YFSETQ. This CDR3 has 15 residues. The CDR3 DNA follows: TGCGCCAGCAGCTTGTCGGGGGGACTAGTAGAGACCCAGTACTTC. Translating it yields CASSLSGGLVETQYF.

A few counts support this clonotype. The genes are TRBV5-8 and TRBJ1-5, with D hard to call. Trimming removed 0 bases at V and 2 bases at J, with 15 bases between. The CDR3 loop spans 17 amino acids. Germline V gives CDR1 SGHTS, CDR2 YDEGEE. CDR3 in DNA: TGTGCCAGCAGCTTGGCCAATAGGGAAAAGGGCAATCAGCCCCAGCATTTT. Translation gives CASSLANREKGNQPQHF. Looking up the rest from reference TRBV5-8 and TRBJ1-5 gives the full variable domain: EAGVTQSPTHLIKTRGQQATLRCSPISGHTSVYWYQQALGLGLQFLLWYDEGEERNRGNFPPRFSGRQFPNYSSELNVNALELEDSALYLCASSLANREKGNQPQHFGDGTRLSIL.

The gene calls are TRBV27 and TRBJ2-2; D not resolved. The CDR3 extends over 13 amino acids. Trimming shortened V by 2 bases and J by 7 bases, and 8 bases separated the two germline ends. Germline V gene data show CDR1 as MNHEY and CDR2 as SMNVEV (reference sequence). The CDR3 region is CASSLVFGGELFF. The CDR3 nucleotides are TGTGCCAGCAGTTTAGTGTTTGGCGGGGAGCTGTTTTTT.

This clonotype was seen only a few times. This chain connects TRBV2 to TRBJ2-3; TRBD2 is a possible D gene (5 bases). The germline V gene encodes CDR1 SNHLY and CDR2 FYNNEI. This CDR3 has 16 residues. Trimming took off 3 bases at V and 4 bases at J, with 17 bases between the two ends. The CDR3 sequence: CASSERASGLPDTQYF. CDR3 DNA: TGTGCCAGCAGTGAGAGGGCTAGTGGGTTACCAGATACGCAGTATTTT.

In DNA form, the CDR3 reads TGTGCCAGCAGCTTTGGTACTAGCGGGGGGGCAGGTGCAGATACGCAGTATTTT. Residues: CASSFGTSGGAGADTQYF. The chain uses TRBV7-3 and TRBJ2-3; TRBD2 matches 13 bases. Germline values: CDR1 SGHTA, CDR2 FQGTGA. The trim removed 3 bases at V and 4 bases at J, leaving 10 bases unmatched. This CDR3 spans 18 amino acids.

This clonotype has just a few counts. This chain joins TRBV5-1 and TRBJ2-1; weak D call: TRBD2 (5 bases). The V gene's germline CDR1 is SGHRS and CDR2 YFSETQ. This CDR3 is built from 14 residues. The V and J ends lost 1 base and 7 bases respectively, with 12 bases between them. The DNA of the CDR3 is TGCGCCAGCAGCTTGTACGAGCCGGGAAATGAGCAGTTCTTC. Encoded protein: CASSLYEPGNEQFF.

This clonotype was detected many times. This chain connects TRBV12-3 or TRBV12-4 to TRBJ2-1; D may be TRBD2 (6 bases). Trimming stripped 6 bases from V and 0 bases from J, with 12 bases between. This CDR3 contains 15 residues. This CDR3 reads CASSPRDSSYNEQFF. The CDR3 region has the DNA TGTGCCAGCAGCCCTCGGGACTCCTCCTACAATGAGCAGTTCTTC.

This clonotype was seen at least ten times. This sequence joins TRBV7-8 and TRBJ2-1; D unclear. The CDR3 totals 14 residues. Trimming removed 7 bases from V and 6 bases from J, with 16 bases in between. Germline CDR1 is SGHVS and CDR2 is FQNEAQ. The CDR3 is CASIPGRVSNEQFF. The CDR3 DNA follows: TGTGCCAGCATCCCCGGCCGGGTATCCAATGAGCAGTTCTTC.

At least ten counts were recorded for this clonotype. The chain is built from TRBV29-1 and TRBJ1-1; D not resolved. Germline CDR1 reads SQVTM; CDR2 reads ANQGSEA. The V and J ends lost 0 bases and 11 bases respectively, with 16 bases between them. The CDR3 consists of 13 residues. The chain's CDR3 is CSVEDRVPKAAFF. CDR3 DNA sequence: TGCAGCGTTGAAGATCGAGTCCCAAAGGCGGCTTTCTTT. Based on the CDR3 plus reference TRBV29-1 and TRBJ1-1, the full variable domain is SAVISQKPSRDICQRGTSLTIQCQVDSQVTMMFWYRQQPGQSLTLIATANQGSEATYESGFVIDKFPISRPNLTFSTLTVSNMSPEDSSIYLCSVEDRVPKAAFFGQGTRLTVV.

This clonotype was picked up a small number of times. This rearrangement joins TRBV7-2 to TRBJ2-3, with D perhaps matching TRBD1 or TRBD2 (6 bases each). From germline, CDR1 is SGHTA and CDR2 FQGNSA. This CDR3 region has 15 residues. The germline V and J ends were trimmed by 1 base and 5 bases, with 13 bases remaining between them. The CDR3 spells CASSLGGAGGDTQYF. Here the CDR3 DNA reads TGTGCCAGCAGCTTAGGGGGGGCTGGGGGAGATACGCAGTATTTT. The full variable domain, in which reference TRBV7-2 and TRBJ2-3 provide the parts outside the CDR3, is GAGVSQSPSNKVTEKGKDVELRCDPISGHTALYWYRQSLGQGLEFLIYFQGNSAPDKSGLPSDRFSAERTGGSVSTLTIQRTQQEDSAVYLCASSLGGAGGDTQYFGPGTRLTVL.

In this sample, this clonotype turned up a few times. The chain carries TRBV5-1 and TRBJ2-3; TRBD1 matches at 7 bases. V lost 0 bases to trimming and J lost 4 bases; unmatched junction nucleotides: 5. CDR1 and CDR2 (germline): SGHRS, YFSETQ. The CDR3 is made up of 15 amino acids. The CDR3 coding sequence is TGCGCCAGCAGCTTGGGCGACAGGGAAGCAGATACGCAGTATTTT. It encodes CASSLGDREADTQYF.

This clonotype occurred a few times. The rearrangement uses TRBV20-1 and TRBJ2-1; D gene uncertain. Looked up from germline, CDR1 is DFQATT and CDR2 is SNEGSKA (reference sequence). This CDR3 comprises 15 residues. The ends were cut back, 0 bases at V and 0 bases at J, with 9 bases in the middle. The CDR3, as DNA: TGCAGTGCTAGAGATTACGAGAGCTCCTACAATGAGCAGTTCTTC. The encoded protein is CSARDYESSYNEQFF.

This clonotype has just one count. The rearrangement joins TRBV28 to TRBJ1-1; possibly TRBD1 for D (5 bases). This CDR3 has 15 amino acids. Trimming took 7 bases from V and 1 from J, leaving 16 bases between them. Looked up from germline, CDR1 is MDHEN and CDR2 is SYDVKM. The CDR3 sequence is CASTSWGVGNTEAFF. DNA for the CDR3: TGTGCCAGCACTTCGTGGGGGGTAGGGAACACTGAAGCTTTCTTT.

V gene TRBV20-1 combines with J gene TRBJ2-3; 9 nucleotides align to TRBD1. The J segment lost 5 bases and the V segment lost 6 bases, leaving 15 bases of the junction unmatched. The length of the CDR3 is 16 residues. Germline V gene lookup returns CDR1 DFQATT and CDR2 SNEGSKA (reference sequence). The CDR3, as DNA: TGCAGTGCACCCCGAGGGCGGACAGGGGTAGGAGATACGCAGTATTTT. Protein product: CSAPRGRTGVGDTQYF.

Only a few counts were recorded for this clonotype. The gene calls are TRBV2 and TRBJ1-1; the D is unclear. Deletions cut 6 bases from V and 5 bases from J, with 7 bases between. The CDR3 contains 11 residues. CDR1 is SNHLY and CDR2 is FYNNEI in the germline V gene. The CDR3 loop is CASREGTEAFF. CDR3 nucleotide sequence: TGTGCCAGCAGGGAGGGAACTGAAGCTTTCTTT.

The chain recombines TRBV4-1 with TRBJ1-4; D is unresolved. Trimming took off 1 base at V and 11 bases at J, with 8 bases between the two ends. This CDR3 spans 12 amino acids. Per the germline V gene, CDR1 is MGHRA and CDR2 is YSYEKL. CDR3 region: CASSQVSGKLFF. CDR3 coding DNA: TGCGCCAGCAGCCAAGTATCGGGGAAACTGTTTTTT.

J is TRBJ2-7 and V is TRBV7-9, with TRBD2 identical over 14 bases. This CDR3 comprises 15 residues. Germline V CDR1 and CDR2: SEHNR, FQNEAQ (reference sequence). V was clipped by 5 bases and J by 5 bases; unmatched bases: 5. The CDR3 DNA reads TGTGCCAGCAGCCCGGAGGGACTAGCGGGAGACGAGCAGTACTTC. Encoded protein: CASSPEGLAGDEQYF.

This clonotype showed up just a few times. The chain carries TRBV11-1 and TRBJ2-3, with no clear D. The CDR3 has 15 amino acids. V was shortened by 5 bases and J by 0 bases, with 12 bases between the two germline ends. Germline V gene lookup returns CDR1 SGHAT and CDR2 FQDESV (reference sequence). The CDR3 sequence is CASSPKGFSTDTQYF. In DNA form, the CDR3 reads TGTGCCAGCAGCCCTAAGGGCTTTAGCACAGATACGCAGTATTTT.

Points on this clonotype: One end of the junction does not line up with germline, which may come from a read error. The chain joins TRBV7-7 to TRBJ2-5, with unresolved D. CDR3 length: 14 residues. Germline-derived CDR1 and CDR2 are SSHAT and FNYEAQ (reference sequence). CDR3 sequence: CASSLGPWEETQYF. CDR3 in DNA: TGTGCTAGCAGCTTGGGCCCCTGGGAAGAGACCCAGTACTTC.

This clonotype turned up a few times. This chain joins TRBV20-1 and TRBJ1-2; 7 positions agree with TRBD1. CDR1 is DFQATT, CDR2 SNEGSKA, per germline (reference sequence). J gave up 8 bases and V 4 bases, and 10 bases lay outside the gene matches. This CDR3 has 13 residues. The DNA for the CDR3 is TGCAGTGCTACCCAGGGGGGTAGGGAGGGCTACACCTTC. Translated, it gives CSATQGGREGYTF.

This clonotype came up a few times. The rearrangement joins TRBV10-3 to TRBJ1-2, with D perhaps TRBD1 (5 bases). CDR3 length: 14 residues. Trimming stripped 3 bases from V and 2 bases from J, with 10 bases between. Germline CDR1 is ENHRY and CDR2 is SYGVKD. CDR3 bases: TGTGCCATCAGTGATACAGGACCCAACTATGGCTACACCTTC. This encodes CAISDTGPNYGYTF.

This clonotype was seen repeatedly, ten times or more. V and J are TRBV12-3 or TRBV12-4 and TRBJ2-1; 8 nucleotides match TRBD2. This CDR3 comprises 14 residues. Trimming cost V 0 bases and J 15 bases; bases outside gene matches: 10. Written as DNA, the CDR3 is TGTGCCAGCAGTTTAGCCCGGGGGGGGCCTAGCCTGTTCTTC. Translation gives CASSLARGGPSLFF.